The sequence of this T cell receptor beta chain was determined in a study of cytomegalovirus exposure and HLA in healthy donors. Study results and limitations: The study labeled 170 or so TCR beta chains cytomegalovirus-associated. Some public TCRs appeared in many individuals, while most sequences were rare.

The CDR3 has 13 amino acids. Germline CDR1 and CDR2: SGDLS and YYNGEE. V gave up 4 bases and J gave up 5 bases, with 12 bases separating them. This clone was counted only a few times. Its antigen remains unidentified. The protocol was immunoSEQ multiplex PCR, while the TCRdb copy is restricted to in-frame clones and leaves out a portion. The table lists 200,000 or so clones, 70% to 90% of them singletons. Material for sequencing was PBMCs. The chain has TRBV9 and TRBJ1-1; D call uncertain. The origin of this receptor is a woman between 18 and 29 years old in good health and CMV-seronegative. CDR3 coding DNA: TGTGCCAGCAGCTCCGGAGGGCAAACTGAAGCTTTCTTT. This translates into CASSSGGQTEAFF. Full variable domain (missing parts from reference TRBV9 and TRBJ1-1): DSGVTQTPKHLITATGQRVTLRCSPRSGDLSVYWYQQSLDQGLQFLIQYYNGEERAKGNILERFSAQQFPDLHSELNLSSLELGDSALYFCASSSGGQTEAFFGQGTRLTVV.